This TCR beta chain came from a study of response to subunit inactivated influenza vaccine. TCRdb re-called the RT-PCR reads through MiXCR, storing one row per CDR3 protein. The table lists more than 450,000 distinct CDR3 sequences, about 10% of them singletons. With 3 bases removed from V and 5 bases from J, the gap between germline ends came to 16 bases. CDR3 length: 15 residues. These data were likewise used in another study, on T cells expressing NK-cell markers. This second study notes: In generating TCR beta cDNA, 5'RACE template switching with UMIs was used. The contribution of dominant NKG2C+ clonotypes to CD8+ T cells in roughly six donors was roughly 1.0-7.0%.

Material: PBMCs from blood, obtained on the day of vaccination. The chain is built from TRBV12-3 or TRBV12-4 and TRBJ2-5, with D maybe TRBD2 (6 bases). The sequence was obtained from a man between 50 and 59 years old who received an inactivated influenza vaccine. The CDR3 DNA follows: TGTGCCAGCAGTTTGGCCGGGACTGGTAGTGAGACCCAGTACTTC. It encodes CASSLAGTGSETQYF.